This T cell receptor (beta chain) is drawn from a study of T cells in women clearing cervical HPV infection. Study findings and constraints: TRBV6-7 abundance was lower in cases than controls (0.11% versus 0.16%). Richness plus V gene abundances separated cases from controls with AUC approximately 0.78.

Of note for this clone: What it binds is unknown. The read halts 3 residues ahead of the CDR3 end, with the missing end drawn from the germline J gene.

Some clones are missing from TCRdb's copy, which holds only in-frame ones; the method was immunoSEQ multiplex PCR. In total, the table holds some 25,000 clones. This CDR3 is 13 amino acids long. Germline loops: CDR1 SEHNR, CDR2 FQNEAQ (reference sequence). V was cut by 6 bases and J by 6 bases, with 11 bases left in between. The source is a woman aged 18-69 years with a cervical HPV16 infection that either progressed to CIN3+ or cleared (not recorded which). The V and J genes are TRBV7-9 and TRBJ1-4; no firm D call. Sample: blood buffy coat. This chain's CDR3 is CASSEQNDEKLFF. The sequenced part of the CDR3 DNA is TGTGCCAGCAGTGAACAGAACGATGAAAAA.